What follows is one TCR beta chain and its context. This clonotype was seen only a few times. Its antigen remains unidentified. Base qualities are not recorded, but no much larger clone differs from it by a single base. This record comes from a study of T cells after yellow fever vaccination (dated by TCRdb to between 2017 and 2020). Study-wide context: The SMART-Seq v4 Ultra Low Input RNA kit was used to prepare libraries from fractions with low cell numbers. Bulk PBMC replicates and cell subsets were isolated from blood drawn at multiple timepoints before and after both primary and secondary immunization. Two healthy male donors, one aged 18 to 29 and one aged 30 to 40 years, made up the cohort. To follow T-cell clones before and after primary and booster YFV17D yellow fever vaccination, bulk TCR alpha and beta repertoires were sequenced over time.

What this sample's treatment or condition label stands for: live attenuated yellow fever vaccine strain. Two biological replicates of bulk PBMCs were collected at each blood-draw timepoint. A standard Ficoll-Paque protocol was used to isolate PBMCs from peripheral blood. RNA was extracted with TriZol from bulk PBMCs, CD4 and CD8 fractions, and dextramer-positive and dextramer-negative fractions. TCR cDNA was synthesized by 5'RACE template switching, which introduced a universal primer site and unique molecular identifiers. cDNA synthesis was primed from both the TCR alpha and TCR beta constant segments. Two PCR steps were used to amplify libraries, with sample barcodes and sequencing adapters being added in the second step. Libraries were sequenced on Illumina HiSeq 2500 (2x100 bp) or NovaSeq (2x150 bp). Per the authors' processing: MIGEC handled demultiplexing of reads and collapsing into UMI consensus sequences, while MiXCR performed V(D)J alignment. Vaccine-responding clonotypes were defined with edgeR using replicate PBMC samples, requiring FDR below 0.01 and a log2 fold change above 5 up to day 15. Each bulk clonotype was labeled CD4 or CD8 based on which sequenced repertoire, CD4 or CD8, contained the clonotype at higher abundance. TCRdb reworked the public reads: Q25 trimming with fastp, MiXCR clone assembly, productive beta chains retained. Each entry is one CDR3 protein sequence, shown with its most common DNA and genes. TCRdb's processing, not the study's, gives the V and J calls here. The sample profile shows some 390,000 distinct CDR3 sequences; 6.2% of them were found once. The ten largest account for approximately 16% of the sample.

The germline V gene (reference sequence) supplies CDR1 SGHAT and CDR2 FQDESV. From cysteine to phenylalanine, the CDR3 is 22 amino acids long. Solely the CDR3 DNA is kept, with 66 bases framed from the first base. Here V drops 0 bases and J drops 2 bases, and the junction holds 21 bases not matched to any gene. Summary of the overall study and its limitations: A small fraction of clonotypes showed up in both the CD4 and CD8 compartments, probably as a result of convergent recombination. The study included only two donors, which limits how far the findings can be generalized. Compared with the primary T-cell response, the secondary T-cell response was weaker but faster, peaking on day 5 rather than day 15. After the booster, most of the clones that had expanded following primary vaccination were detected again (96% of CD4 and around 90% of CD8), which suggests that memory was broadly maintained. Computational filtering was required because FACS-sorted repertoires could contain abundant contaminating clonotypes from the bulk population.

The chain links TRBV11-1 with TRBJ2-7; 11 junctional bases match TRBD2. The sequencing used PBMCs, collected 5 days after the yellow fever booster vaccination. This receptor was obtained from a man aged 25 to 40 who received the YFV17D yellow fever vaccine. The CDR3 region: CASSLAGMVGLAELVATYEQYF. The nucleotides read TGTGCCAGCAGCTTAGCGGGTATGGTGGGACTAGCGGAGCTGGTCGCCACCTACGAGCAGTACTTC.